This TCR beta chain was profiled in a study of control samples from healthy donors and cancer patients. Profiling relied on immunoSEQ multiplex PCR, and the TCRdb table lists in-frame clones only, not all of them. The data show about 30,000 clones, with 91% seen just once and 10% to 15% held by the top ten. Germline assignment: CDR1 SGHRS and CDR2 YFSETQ. V gave up 2 bases and J gave up 4 bases; unmatched junction bases: 14. The CDR3 has 18 amino acids. J is TRBJ2-5 and V is TRBV5-1; 10 nucleotides line up with TRBD2. The origin of this receptor is a man in his fifties with lung cancer. Sequenced sample: PBMCs. The CDR3 DNA is TGCGCCAGCAGCTTCGGGAAGCGGGGGGGCGGCGTAGGAGAGACCCAGTACTTC. Translated, it gives CASSFGKRGGGVGETQYF.